This T cell receptor (beta chain) was profiled in a study of T-cell memory formation after mild COVID-19. Study background: There were largely donor-specific TCR clusters.

TCR alpha and TCR beta cDNA libraries carrying sample barcodes and UMIs were produced by 5'RACE using constant-segment primers. Each CDR3 protein is one row after TCRdb ran MiXCR on the 5' RACE reads. The sample has about 410,000 distinct CDR3 sequences; 20% to 25% are singletons. A remark on this clonotype: Its matching antigen is unknown.

Study conclusions and caveats: From day 15 to 85, contracting clones were balanced between CD4 and CD8, whereas later expanders leaned toward CD4+. There were some responding clones in pre-infection memory, which suggested that cross-reactive memory had joined.

Sequencing was performed on PBMCs or a T cell subset sorted from them (not recorded which). This sequence originates from an adult woman who had mild COVID-19 (a few samples of this study predate the infection). Cell type and time point are not known.

For the CDR3, the DNA is TGCAGCGTTGAGGACGCAATGACAGGGACAGGTGGTGTTCAAGAGACCCAGTACTTC. This sequence encodes CSVEDAMTGTGGVQETQYF. The chain combines TRBV29-1 with TRBJ2-5; 8 nucleotides line up with TRBD1. Germline V gene lookup returns CDR1 SQVTM and CDR2 ANQGSEA. This CDR3 has 19 amino acids. The V and J ends lost 3 bases and 2 bases, in that order; junction bases with no gene match: 20.